Given below is one T cell receptor beta chain in context. As handled by the study authors: Using reference gene primer amplification, nucleated cell counts were estimated. Repertoires were generated with immunoSEQ multiplex PCR, while TCRdb's copy carries only in-frame clones and drops some. Clonal size and the V and J genes are those of that table, whereas D and trimming came from the DNA. The sample lists over 90,000 clones; more than 80% were seen once. The sample comes from a study of blood T cell repertoires in COVID-19. V shed 2 bases and J 3 bases; nucleotides not matched to a gene: 4. Per germline, CDR1 LGHDT and CDR2 YNNKEL (reference sequence). This CDR3 has 16 residues.

Specimen: peripheral blood. The TCR sequence derives from a human donor in a cohort sampled during active COVID-19. This chain links TRBV3-1 (or the pseudogene TRBV3-2) with TRBJ2-3, with TRBD2 matching 11 bases. CDR3 in DNA: TGTGCCAGCAGCCAACGCCTAGCGGGGGGAACAGATACGCAGTATTTT. It is translated as CASSQRLAGGTDTQYF.